The rows below give T cell receptor beta chains drawn from one sample of a study of blood T cell repertoires in COVID-19. Clones were read by immunoSEQ multiplex PCR, and TCRdb kept only the in-frame ones, dropping some. The repertoire holds roughly 200,000 clones, with about 87% as singletons. Sequencing was performed on peripheral blood. The receptors were sampled from a man between 60 and 75 years old who had recovered from COVID-19. Each CDR3 is given without its conserved first and last residue. For some rows the clone size is stated as once, few or many, or as a class when expanded; others skip it.

len	j_gene	abundance	v_gene	CDR3aa
10	TRBJ2-1	-	TRBV19	ASSMVSLQQF
12	TRBJ2-7	-	TRBV5-4	ASSVGLVSYEQY
11	TRBJ2-2	-	TRBV30	AWATRNTGELF
13	TRBJ2-5	-	TRBV7-7	ASSLFDRVEETQY
11	TRBJ1-1	-	TRBV5-1	ASSLASESEAF
12	TRBJ1-1	-	TRBV19	ASKDRAGGTEAF
14	TRBJ2-7	-	TRBV6-6	ASSSSGTVLTYEQY
13	TRBJ1-5	-	TRBV6-4	ASTRGQRVNQPQH
11	TRBJ2-1	-	TRBV30	AWELAGALEQF
18	TRBJ1-3	-	TRBV19	ASSIGPGQGADGSGNTIY
10	TRBJ2-1	-	TRBV7-6	ASSLGGGGPF
14	TRBJ2-1	-	TRBV7-3	ASRKSGTSGGNEQF
12	TRBJ2-2	-	TRBV30	AWSRDSNTGELF
13	TRBJ2-7	-	TRBV7-8	ASSLRVLSAYEQY
16	TRBJ1-5	once	TRBV28	ASSFRHKTTGLDQPQH
15	TRBJ1-2	-	TRBV9	ASSVDPQGTINYGYT
13	TRBJ2-7	-	TRBV4-2	ASSQAGTGDHEQY
13	TRBJ2-1	-	TRBV7-3	ASSFVLAGYNEQF
15	TRBJ2-3	-	TRBV9	ASSVGPGREYSDTQY
13	TRBJ1-4	-	TRBV15	ATSRERHSNEKLF
13	TRBJ2-1	-	TRBV7-3	ASSFNMGNHNEQF
13	TRBJ2-3	-	TRBV28	ASVPGTSGSLTQY
11	TRBJ1-2	-	TRBV28	ASRSTGTSGYT
14	TRBJ1-5	-	TRBV18	ASSPGVGGVIQPQH
11	TRBJ2-3	once	TRBV19	ASEGSGTDTQY
10	TRBJ2-7	-	TRBV6-5	ASSSISYEQY
11	TRBJ1-2	once	TRBV29-1	SVIGQTHYGYT
11	TRBJ1-5	-	TRBV12-3/TRBV12-4	ASRSTGAQPQH
12	TRBJ1-1	-	TRBV29-1	SVDRPTGGTEAF
16	TRBJ2-4	-	TRBV19	ASSRTGTGLLAKNIQY
11	TRBJ1-1	-	TRBV28	ASRSGSATEAF
13	TRBJ2-5	-	TRBV19	ASSMHRGGDETQY
12	TRBJ1-4	few	TRBV18	ASFPGQTNEKLF
12	TRBJ2-7	-	TRBV6-6	ASSYGEWSYEQY